This T cell receptor beta chain was recovered during a study of T cells in Graves' hyperthyroidism and ophthalmopathy. It was RNA transcripts that yielded the amplified TCR beta CDR3 regions. The primer set for the first-round RT-PCR of the TCR CDR3 was HTBI. Each CDR3 protein gets one entry after TCRdb re-called the multiplex PCR reads with MiXCR. The sample carries more than 550,000 distinct CDR3 sequences, about 45% recorded once. Germline values: CDR1 MNHEY, CDR2 SVGAGI. Trimming removed 0 bases from V and 0 bases from J, with 6 bases in between. The CDR3 is made up of 15 amino acids. The sequenced material came from peripheral blood or thyroid tissue (not recorded which). This clonotype was obtained from an adult man with Graves' disease, either hyperthyroidism or ophthalmopathy (not recorded which). The chain carries TRBV6-5 and TRBJ1-3; unclear D gene. As DNA, the CDR3 is TGTGCCAGCAGTTACTCGGCCGGCTCTGGAAACACCATATATTTT. Amino acids: CASSYSAGSGNTIYF.